This passage covers 30 T cell receptor beta chains from one sample sequenced in a study of T cells in Graves' hyperthyroidism and ophthalmopathy. Amplification yielded TCR beta CDR3 regions, with RNA transcripts as the source. HTBI primers were the set used in a first-round RT-PCR of the TCR CDR3. In TCRdb, the multiplex PCR reads were re-called with MiXCR into one record per CDR3 protein. The data show a few hundred thousand distinct CDR3 sequences, about 15% seen once. Sequencing was carried out using blood. These receptors came from a woman aged 18-35 years with Graves' hyperthyroidism.

This clonotype was detected only a few times. V is TRBV7-9 and J is TRBJ1-3; D might be TRBD1 (5 bases). The germline CDR1 and CDR2 sequences are SEHNR and FQNEAQ (reference sequence). This CDR3 has 15 amino acids. Trimming pared 1 base from V and 8 bases from J, leaving 15 bases between. The CDR3 coding sequence is TGTGCCAGCAGCTTAGACCTCGGGGGTCGGGACACCATATATTTT. It codes for CASSLDLGGRDTIYF.

This clonotype has more than one count but fewer than ten. The chain carries TRBV7-9 and TRBJ2-1; possibly TRBD1 for D (5 bases). V was clipped by 3 bases and J by 7 bases, with 13 bases between them. The CDR3 covers 14 residues. The germline V gene encodes CDR1 SEHNR and CDR2 FQNEAQ (reference sequence). CDR3 in amino acids: CASSLTEVANEQFF. For the CDR3, the DNA is TGTGCCAGCAGCTTGACAGAAGTAGCAAATGAGCAGTTCTTC.

This CDR3 reads CASMTGDSNQPQHF. The CDR3 nucleotides read TGTGCCAGCATGACAGGAGATAGCAATCAGCCCCAGCATTTT. The gene calls are TRBV6-2 or TRBV6-3 and TRBJ1-5; a weak D match, TRBD1 (6 bases). The V and J ends lost 7 bases and 0 bases respectively, with 10 bases between them. Per the germline V gene, CDR1 is MNHEY and CDR2 is SVGEGT. The CDR3 length is 14 residues.

This clonotype has more than one count but fewer than ten. This sequence joins TRBV6-6 and TRBJ1-1, with D unresolved. Between the trimmed V and J ends, which lost 0 bases and 6 bases, there was a span of 14 bases. The CDR3 extends over 15 amino acids. Germline V gene sequence: CDR1 MNHNY, CDR2 SVGAGI (reference sequence). CDR3 protein: CASSYSQKRQAEAFF. CDR3 DNA: TGTGCCAGCAGTTACTCGCAAAAGAGGCAGGCTGAAGCTTTCTTT.

There are many counts of this clonotype. The chain uses TRBV6-2 or TRBV6-3 and TRBJ2-7; TRBD2 agrees at 8 bases. The CDR3 has 18 residues. After removal of 0 bases from V and 0 bases from J, the junction contained 10 bases not matched to a gene. CDR1 is MNHEY, CDR2 SVGEGT, per germline. CDR3 protein: CASSYSSDLAGRSYEQYF. The CDR3 DNA sequence: TGTGCCAGCAGTTACTCTTCGGACTTAGCGGGGCGCTCCTACGAGCAGTACTTC.

This clonotype has at least ten counts. The rearrangement joins TRBV7-8 to TRBJ2-1; 7 bases match TRBD2. This CDR3 has 15 amino acids. Germline V gives CDR1 SGHVS, CDR2 FQNEAQ. The V gene end was trimmed by 2 bases and the J gene end by 7 bases; junction bases not matched to a gene: 8. The DNA of the CDR3 is TGTGCCAGCAGCTTACAGCGGGGCCCCTCGAATGAGCAGTTCTTC. Its translation is CASSLQRGPSNEQFF.

This clonotype was seen a few times. V and J are TRBV4-1 and TRBJ2-7; 13 bases match TRBD2. The trim removed 0 bases at V and 5 bases at J, leaving 10 bases unmatched. Germline CDR1 MGHRA, CDR2 YSYEKL. This CDR3 contains 18 residues. DNA for the CDR3: TGCGCCAGCAGCCAAGATTGGGGAGGACTAGCGGGAGAGAACGAGCAGTACTTC. Protein product: CASSQDWGGLAGENEQYF.

This clonotype was found many times. The chain couples TRBV5-1 to TRBJ2-3, with a possible D match to TRBD2 (7 bases). The length of the CDR3 is 15 residues. The ends were cut back, 0 bases at V and 4 bases at J, with 12 bases in the middle. Germline CDR1 reads SGHRS; CDR2 reads YFSETQ. DNA of the CDR3: TGCGCCAGCAGCTTGGGTGGGGGGGCTTCAGATACGCAGTATTTT. Its protein is CASSLGGGASDTQYF.

The chain carries TRBV12-3 or TRBV12-4 and TRBJ2-7, with 10 positions matching TRBD1. The CDR3 runs to 16 residues. V lost 5 bases, J lost 7 bases, and 14 bases stayed unmatched. The CDR3 coding sequence is TGTGCCAGCAGTCTAGTCACCGGGACAGGGGCAGGAGAGCAGTACTTC. Encoded protein: CASSLVTGTGAGEQYF.

This clonotype was seen more than once but under ten times. The chain links TRBV5-8 to TRBJ2-2, with D perhaps matching TRBD1 or TRBD2 (6 bases each). With 4 bases removed from V and 4 bases from J, the gap between germline ends came to 17 bases. Germline V CDR1 and CDR2: SGHTS, YDEGEE. CDR3 size: 16 residues. Here the CDR3 reads CASSEGGRRGTGELFF. The CDR3 DNA follows: TGTGCCAGCAGCGAAGGGGGGAGGAGAGGCACCGGGGAGCTGTTTTTT.

Ten or more counts support this clonotype. V and J are TRBV18 and TRBJ1-1, with D maybe TRBD1 (5 bases). Trimming left V 6 bases short and J 5 bases short, with 16 bases between. Germline V gene data show CDR1 as KGHSH and CDR2 as LQKENI. The CDR3 runs 14 residues. CDR3 bases: TGTGCCAGCTCCCCCGTCGGGGGTTTGACTGAAGCTTTCTTT. It codes for CASSPVGGLTEAFF. Using reference TRBV18 and TRBJ1-1 for the parts outside the CDR3, the full variable domain is NAGVMQNPRHLVRRRGQEARLRCSPMKGHSHVYWYRQLPEEGLKFMVYLQKENIIDESGMPKERFSAEFPKEGPSILRIQQVVRGDSAAYFCASSPVGGLTEAFFGQGTRLTVV.

This clonotype was seen only a few times. This chain links TRBV4-2 with TRBJ2-7; possibly TRBD1 for D (6 bases). Germline V gene lookup returns CDR1 LGHNA and CDR2 YNFKEQ. The CDR3 loop spans 15 amino acids. With 0 bases removed from V and 2 bases from J, the gap between germline ends came to 11 bases. CDR3 bases: TGTGCCAGCAGCCAAGAACTGGACAGTACCTACGAGCAGTACTTC. It yields the protein CASSQELDSTYEQYF.

This clonotype was picked up many times. The rearrangement links TRBV6-1 to TRBJ2-7; D may be TRBD1 or TRBD2 (5 bases each). The germline V gene encodes CDR1 MNHNS and CDR2 SASEGT. V was shortened by 7 bases and J by 2 bases, with 15 bases between the two germline ends. The CDR3 loop spans 14 amino acids. The CDR3 here is CASTPGTVPYEQYF. The CDR3 nucleotides are TGTGCCAGCACCCCCGGGACCGTTCCCTACGAGCAGTACTTC.

This sequence joins TRBV6-2 or TRBV6-3 and TRBJ1-3, with D maybe TRBD1 (5 bases). CDR1 and CDR2 (germline): MNHEY, SVGEGT. The CDR3 runs to 15 residues. Trimming removed 6 bases at V and 0 bases at J, with 12 bases between. CDR3 nucleotide sequence: TGTGCCAGCAGCCTAGACAGTCGCTCTGGAAACACCATATATTTT. Its protein product is CASSLDSRSGNTIYF.

This sequence joins TRBV6-1 and TRBJ1-1, with D perhaps TRBD1 (6 bases). Germline lookup yields CDR1 MNHNS and CDR2 SASEGT. The CDR3 is 14 amino acids. V was pared by 6 bases and J by 5 bases, with 16 bases between. The CDR3 here is CASSPRQERTEAFF. The CDR3 DNA reads as TGTGCCAGCAGCCCTAGACAGGAGAGGACTGAAGCTTTCTTT.

The rearrangement joins TRBV9 to TRBJ1-3; D gene unclear. V lost 4 bases and J lost 0, with 14 bases in between. CDR1 and CDR2 from the germline V gene are SGDLS and YYNGEE. CDR3 length: 16 amino acids. As DNA, the CDR3 is TGTGCCAGCAGCCCCTACGGCAGCCACTCTGGAAACACCATATATTTT. Protein sequence: CASSPYGSHSGNTIYF.

Many counts were recorded for this clonotype. The rearrangement joins TRBV6-1 to TRBJ2-7; no clear D. The germline V gene has CDR1 MNHNS and CDR2 SASEGT. This CDR3 is 13 amino acids long. The ends were cut back, 7 bases at V and 4 bases at J, with 14 bases in the middle. The CDR3 coding sequence is TGTGCCAGCACCAGATCTTACCGGTACGAGCAGTACTTC. Protein: CASTRSYRYEQYF.

The chain combines TRBV7-2 with TRBJ2-6; TRBD1 aligns across 8 bases. The ends lost 4 bases at V and 4 bases at J; junction bases unmatched: 9. The CDR3 totals 17 residues. CDR1 and CDR2 (germline): SGHTA, FQGNSA. The CDR3 DNA reads TGTGCCAGCAGCTCCCCGACAGGGGCCTACGGGGCCAACGTCCTGACTTTC. It translates to CASSSPTGAYGANVLTF. Combining the CDR3 with reference TRBV7-2 and TRBJ2-6 gives the whole variable domain GAGVSQSPSNKVTEKGKDVELRCDPISGHTALYWYRQSLGQGLEFLIYFQGNSAPDKSGLPSDRFSAERTGGSVSTLTIQRTQQEDSAVYLCASSSPTGAYGANVLTFGAGSRLTVL.

This clonotype has at least ten counts. V usage is TRBV2 and J usage is TRBJ1-2; D might be TRBD1 (5 bases). Germline loops: CDR1 SNHLY, CDR2 FYNNEI. The CDR3 is made up of 13 amino acids. Trimming left V 7 bases short and J 0 bases short, with 9 bases between. CDR3 nucleotide sequence: TGTGCCAGCAAGGGGCAAGCTAACTATGGCTACACCTTC. Encoded protein: CASKGQANYGYTF.

This clonotype was seen a handful of times. J is TRBJ1-3 and V is TRBV7-2; D uncertain. CDR1 SGHTA and CDR2 FQGNSA come from the germline V gene. This CDR3 comprises 15 residues. V gave up 5 bases and J gave up 0 bases, with 11 bases separating them. DNA for the CDR3: TGTGCCAGCAGCCCGGACGTTAACTCTGGAAACACCATATATTTT. This encodes CASSPDVNSGNTIYF.

In this sample, this clonotype turned up many times. The chain uses TRBV11-3 and TRBJ2-1; 10 positions agree with TRBD2. CDR1 and CDR2 (germline): SGHNT, YENEEA. With 2 bases clipped from V and 5 bases from J, the junction kept 3 bases outside the gene matches. The CDR3 is 15 amino acids. The CDR3 DNA follows: TGTGCCAGCAGCTTATCACTAGCGGGACACAATGAGCAGTTCTTC. Translated, it gives CASSLSLAGHNEQFF.

In regard to this clonotype: Its ends do not fully match the called genes, so a read error is possible. This chain connects TRBV13 to TRBJ2-7; D possibly corresponds to TRBD1 (6 bases). Germline CDR1 and CDR2: PRHDT and FYEKMQ (reference sequence). The CDR3 sequence is 15 residues long. CDR3 residues: CAGSPNRVSFYEQYF. The CDR3 DNA follows: TGTGCCGGCAGCCCGAACAGGGTCAGCTTCTACGAGCAGTACTTC. The variable domain in full, with the rest retrieved from reference TRBV13 and TRBJ2-7, is AAGVIQSPRHLIKEKRETATLKCYPIPRHDTVYWYQQGPGQDPQFLISFYEKMQSDKGSIPDRFSAQQFSDYHSELNMSSLELGDSALYFCAGSPNRVSFYEQYFGPGTRLTVT.

Comments on this clonotype: Mismatch with germline at one junction end may stem from a read error. The chain uses TRBV4-1 and TRBJ1-6, with TRBD1 as a possible D gene (5 bases). There are 16 residues in the CDR3. From germline, CDR1 is MGHRA and CDR2 YSYEKL. The CDR3: CASSQFPTDVSSPLHF. DNA of the CDR3: TGTGCCAGCAGCCAATTCCCGACAGATGTTAGTTCACCCCTCCACTTT.

The chain links TRBV27 to TRBJ2-1; weak D call: TRBD1 (6 bases). Trimming stripped 2 bases from V and 7 bases from J, with 9 bases between. Germline V lookup: CDR1 MNHEY, CDR2 SMNVEV (reference sequence). The length of the CDR3 is 13 residues. The CDR3 DNA reads TGTGCCAGCAGTTTACAGGGGTGGAATGAGCAGTTCTTC. It codes for CASSLQGWNEQFF.

The rearrangement links TRBV5-1 to TRBJ2-3; tentatively, D is TRBD2 (6 bases). The CDR3 loop spans 15 amino acids. Germline assignment: CDR1 SGHRS and CDR2 YFSETQ. V was clipped by 0 bases and J by 4 bases, with 12 bases between them. CDR3 nucleotide sequence: TGCGCCAGCAGCTTGGTGGGGACTTATTCAGATACGCAGTATTTT. Translation gives CASSLVGTYSDTQYF.

This clonotype was counted a few times. This chain uses TRBV28 with TRBJ2-5; 8 positions match TRBD1. Losses at the gene ends were 7 bases for V and 0 bases for J; bases not matched to a gene: 19. Germline CDR1 MDHEN, CDR2 SYDVKM. This CDR3 is 19 amino acids long. The CDR3 reads CASTPTGTGGFHDQETQYF. The CDR3 coding sequence is TGTGCCAGCACCCCCACGGGGACAGGAGGTTTTCACGACCAAGAGACCCAGTACTTC.

This clonotype came up many times. V usage is TRBV2 and J usage is TRBJ2-3; TRBD1 might be the D (5 bases). From germline, CDR1 is SNHLY and CDR2 FYNNEI. CDR3 size: 13 residues. Deletions cut 5 bases from V and 3 bases from J, with 9 bases between. The CDR3 protein is CASSFRQTDTQYF. The DNA for the CDR3 is TGTGCCAGCAGTTTTAGACAGACAGATACGCAGTATTTT.

Notes on this clonotype: With a much larger clone just one base away, this may be a read error. The chain uses TRBV28 and TRBJ2-5; perhaps D is TRBD1 or TRBD2 (5 bases each). CDR1 and CDR2 from the germline V gene are MDHEN and SYDVKM. The ends were cut back, 8 bases at V and 2 bases at J, with 15 bases in the middle. CDR3 length: 14 amino acids. The CDR3 DNA follows: TGTGCCAGCGGTCGGGGCTTTACTCAAGAGACCCAGTACTTC. Its translation is CASGRGFTQETQYF.

At least ten counts were recorded for this clonotype. The CDR3 loop reads CASSLELGSYEQYF. The CDR3, as DNA: TGTGCCAGCAGCTTAGAACTAGGATCCTACGAGCAGTACTTC. The chain recombines TRBV7-9 with TRBJ2-7; D perhaps matches TRBD2 (5 bases). CDR3 length: 14 amino acids. The V and J ends lost 1 base and 1 base respectively, with 8 bases between them. Germline CDR1 reads SEHNR; CDR2 reads FQNEAQ (reference sequence).

This clonotype was observed many times. The V and J genes are TRBV2 and TRBJ1-6; TRBD1 matches 9 bases. CDR1 is SNHLY, CDR2 FYNNEI, per germline. The CDR3 consists of 14 residues. V lost 6 bases and J lost 10; bases outside the gene matches: 7. CDR3 bases: TGTGCCAGCAGACTGGGACAGGGCGGGTCACCCCTCCACTTT. It is translated as CASRLGQGGSPLHF. Filled out from reference TRBV2 and TRBJ1-6, the complete variable domain reads EPEVTQTPSHQVTQMGQEVILRCVPISNHLYFYWYRQILGQKVEFLVSFYNNEISEKSEIFDDQFSVERPDGSNFTLKIRSTKLEDSAMYFCASRLGQGGSPLHFGNGTRLTVT.